Presented here are 13 T cell receptor beta chains from one specimen sequenced in a study of beta chain features in type 1 diabetes. General study points: Patients with Type 1 diabetes showed moderately but significantly shorter TCRB CDR3s in all four CD4+ subsets.

No cognate antigen is known for these TCRs. Investigators reverse transcribed all isolated RNA, so they sequenced expressed TCRB transcripts. Method: immunoSEQ multiplex PCR; TCRdb's copy keeps in-frame clones and lacks some. This sample yields fewer than 55,000 clones, of which under 55% are seen a single time; about 1.5% belongs to the top ten. What was sequenced was Tregs from blood. Receptors originate from a man under 40 with type 1 diabetes.

This clone showed up just once. The rearrangement uses TRBV5-1 and TRBJ2-3; weak D call: TRBD2 (6 bases). The V and J ends lost 1 base and 5 bases respectively, with 14 bases between them. Germline V gives CDR1 SGHRS, CDR2 YFSETQ. CDR3 size: 15 residues. CDR3 protein: CASSLYPGVGDTQYF. Written as DNA, the CDR3 is TGCGCCAGCAGCTTGTATCCGGGAGTGGGAGATACGCAGTATTTT. The whole variable domain, remainder taken from reference TRBV5-1 and TRBJ2-3, is KAGVTQTPRYLIKTRGQQVTLSCSPISGHRSVSWYQQTPGQGLQFLFEYFSETQRNKGNFPGRFSGRQFSNSRSEMNVSTLELGDSALYLCASSLYPGVGDTQYFGPGTRLTVL.

This sequence joins TRBV7-3 and TRBJ2-2, with D perhaps TRBD2 (6 bases). Germline CDR1 is SGHTA and CDR2 is FQGTGA. The CDR3 totals 15 residues. V was shortened by 2 bases and J by 6 bases, with 13 bases between the two germline ends. The CDR3 sequence: CASSLRAGSAGELFF. The CDR3 nucleotides are TGTGCCAGCAGCTTACGCGCGGGGTCGGCCGGGGAGCTGTTTTTT.

This clone was detected a few times. CDR3 DNA: TGTGCCAGCAGGCGGAGCCCGACCGGGACAGGGGCTGAAAAACTGTTTTTT. Translation: CASRRSPTGTGAEKLFF. The rearrangement joins TRBV27 to TRBJ1-4; 10 bases line up with TRBD1. V shed 6 bases and J 7 bases; nucleotides not matched to a gene: 14. The length of the CDR3 is 17 residues. Germline V gives CDR1 MNHEY, CDR2 SMNVEV (reference sequence).

This clone has just a few counts. The V gene is TRBV10-2, the J gene TRBJ2-5, with 7 nucleotides matching TRBD1. With V trimmed by 8 bases and J by 4 bases, 10 bases remained unmatched. Germline V gene sequence: CDR1 WSHSY, CDR2 SAAADI. The CDR3 spans 14 residues. The CDR3 sequence is CASQDRARGETQYF. The CDR3 coding sequence is TGCGCCAGCCAAGACAGGGCAAGAGGAGAGACCCAGTACTTC.

The chain links TRBV5-1 to TRBJ2-1; the D gene is possibly TRBD2 (6 bases). Trimming removed 4 bases at V and 7 bases at J, with 18 bases between. The CDR3 has 15 amino acids. Germline V CDR1 and CDR2: SGHRS, YFSETQ. The CDR3: CASSPGTQTRNEQFF. Written as DNA, the CDR3 is TGCGCCAGCAGCCCTGGGACTCAGACGCGAAATGAGCAGTTCTTC.

This clone occurred a few times. This rearrangement joins TRBV18 to TRBJ2-5; D call uncertain. The CDR3 length is 13 residues. Between the trimmed V and J ends, which lost 5 bases and 5 bases, there was a span of 12 bases. Looked up from germline, CDR1 is KGHSH and CDR2 is LQKENI. The CDR3 DNA is TGTGCCAGCTCAGGCCGCAACGGGGAGACCCAGTACTTC. It specifies CASSGRNGETQYF.

The chain combines TRBV28 with TRBJ1-2; 7 positions agree with TRBD1. Germline V gives CDR1 MDHEN, CDR2 SYDVKM. Trimming at V came to 6 bases and at J to 3 bases, leaving 4 bases not matched to a gene. This CDR3 has 13 amino acids. This CDR3 is CASSQTGYYGYTF. CDR3 in DNA: TGTGCCAGCAGCCAGACAGGGTACTATGGCTACACCTTC.

This clone was counted between two and nine times. V gene TRBV7-8 combines with J gene TRBJ2-7; 9 positions match TRBD2. Germline V gene data show CDR1 as SGHVS and CDR2 as FQNEAQ. The CDR3 covers 15 residues. Trimming at V came to 4 bases and at J to 6 bases, leaving 10 bases not matched to a gene. CDR3 in amino acids: CASSWGGGRAREQYF. Written as DNA, the CDR3 is TGTGCCAGCAGCTGGGGGGGCGGGAGGGCCCGCGAGCAGTACTTC.

The rearrangement links TRBV28 to TRBJ2-5; 7 bases map to TRBD1. Germline CDR1 MDHEN, CDR2 SYDVKM. There are 14 residues in the CDR3. Unmatched junction bases numbered 7, after V lost 5 bases and J lost 4 bases. The CDR3 spells CASSDSTGTETQYF. The CDR3, as DNA: TGTGCCAGCAGTGACTCGACAGGGACAGAGACCCAGTACTTC.

The chain uses TRBV6-5 and TRBJ2-5; no firm D call. The J call may be in error: the DNA end matches TRBJ2-7 better. The CDR3 totals 11 residues. CDR1 is MNHEY, CDR2 SVGAGI, per germline. The CDR3 coding sequence is TGTGCCAGCAGTTCAGACTACGAGCAGTACTTC. This translates into CASSSDYEQYF.

The chain links TRBV14 to TRBJ2-1; 8 nucleotides align to TRBD2. Looked up from germline, CDR1 is SGHDN and CDR2 is FVKESK. V lost 6 bases to trimming and J lost 7 bases; unmatched junction nucleotides: 8. CDR3 length equals 14 residues. CDR3 region: CASSPGTRGNEQFF. CDR3 DNA: TGTGCCAGCAGTCCCGGGACTAGGGGGAATGAGCAGTTCTTC.

This clone was observed a few times. The chain uses TRBV9 and TRBJ2-1, with 8 positions matching TRBD2. Germline values: CDR1 SGDLS, CDR2 YYNGEE. CDR3 size: 15 residues. J was trimmed by 10 bases and V by 3 bases; bases with no gene match: 12. The CDR3 DNA sequence: TGTGCCAGCAGCGGTCCCGACGGGAGGGCAGGGGAGCAGTTCTTC. Its translation is CASSGPDGRAGEQFF.

J is TRBJ2-7 and V is TRBV6-5; D remains ambiguous. V shed 4 bases and J shed 3 bases, with 4 bases lying between them. The CDR3 covers 11 residues. Per germline, CDR1 MNHEY and CDR2 SVGAGI. The CDR3 reads CASSSDYEQYF. CDR3 DNA: TGTGCCAGCAGTTCAGACTACGAGCAGTACTTC.